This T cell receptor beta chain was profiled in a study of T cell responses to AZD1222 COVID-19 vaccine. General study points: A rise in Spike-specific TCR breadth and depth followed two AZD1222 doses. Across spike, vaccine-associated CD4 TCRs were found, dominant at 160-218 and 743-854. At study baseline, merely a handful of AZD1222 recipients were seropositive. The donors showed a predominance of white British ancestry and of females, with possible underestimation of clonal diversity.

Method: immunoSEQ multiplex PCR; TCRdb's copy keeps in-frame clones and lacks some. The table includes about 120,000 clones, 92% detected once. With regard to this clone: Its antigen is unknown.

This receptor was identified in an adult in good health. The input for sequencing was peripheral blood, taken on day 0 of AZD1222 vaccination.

DNA of the CDR3: TGTGCCAGCACTCGAGTGGGGAGGACTGAAGCTTTCTTT. It encodes CASTRVGRTEAFF. The chain has TRBV28 and TRBJ1-1; no clear D gene. CDR3 length equals 13 residues. V lost 7 bases and J 5 bases, leaving 14 bases between the germline ends. Germline V gives CDR1 MDHEN, CDR2 SYDVKM.